The entry that follows covers one T cell receptor beta chain sequence. Its antigen is not known. This sample was taken from a study of CD8 T cells in Susac syndrome. RNA amounts of roughly 0.45 to 1 ug underwent reverse transcription with random hexamers. TCRdb redid the calling of the immunoSEQ multiplex PCR reads with MiXCR, one entry per CDR3 protein. The sample lists approximately 300,000 distinct CDR3 sequences, over 75% occurring once. Germline V gene data show CDR1 as MNHEY and CDR2 as SMNVEV (reference sequence). V was pared by 3 bases and J by 9 bases, with 17 bases of the junction left unmatched. CDR3 length: 20 amino acids. The study's findings and limits: The TCR sequencing and HLA analysis in the study involved a relatively small number of individuals, as the study acknowledged.

Sequenced: CD8+ T cells from PBMCs. This rearrangement joins TRBV27 to TRBJ2-1; 16 bases map to TRBD2. The origin of this receptor is a human donor with multiple sclerosis. CDR3 sequence reads: CASSFTAGLAGGGDYGEQFF. As DNA, the CDR3 is TGTGCCAGCAGTTTCACAGCGGGACTAGCGGGAGGGGGGGATTACGGTGAGCAGTTCTTC.